Detailed here is one T cell receptor (beta chain). The data were taken from a study of blood T cell repertoires in COVID-19. Study at large: COVID-19 samples collected from the United States, Italy and Spain covered acute and convalescent phases. Nucleic acid was either cDNA or gDNA, and it came from T cells, B-cell-depleted T cells, or PBMCs.

The table came from immunoSEQ multiplex PCR; TCRdb's copy has only in-frame clones and leaves some out. The sample records tens of thousands of clones, roughly 88% being singletons. Germline V CDR1 and CDR2: LGHDT, YNNKEL (reference sequence). The V gene lost 2 bases and the J gene lost 7 bases, with 17 bases spanning the gap. The CDR3 contains 15 residues. Patients at the Seattle site were enrolled during active infection and followed longitudinally. The receptor was isolated from a man between 60 and 75 years old with COVID-19, enrolled during active disease. The chain recombines TRBV3-1 (or the pseudogene TRBV3-2) with TRBJ1-2; D gene unclear. The sequencing input was peripheral blood. CDR3 sequence: CASSQTEAPDRGYTF. The DNA for the CDR3 is TGTGCCAGCAGCCAAACCGAAGCGCCAGACCGTGGCTACACCTTC.